The present T cell receptor beta chain was sequenced within a study of spatial heterogeneity in lung cancer. Looking at the study overall: The study consistently detected more beta-chain than alpha-chain sequences. Across the raw uncorrected reads, a unique TCR and UMI combination was observed, on average, more than ten times.

Time point meaning: sample taken at primary tumor resection. Sequencing of whole RNA from tumor, nontumor lung or frozen PBMC involved no sorting. The donor group consisted of roughly 76 patients who had untreated, early-stage non-small cell lung cancer. All TCR cDNA molecules were individually tagged with a unique molecular identifier. In TCRdb, the 5' RACE reads were re-called with MiXCR into one record per CDR3 protein. Of more than 65,000 distinct CDR3 sequences in the sample, roughly 12% are singletons; the top ten hold 3.5% to 5.5%. Trimming at V came to 7 bases and at J to 10 bases, leaving 11 bases not matched to a gene. This CDR3 spans 14 amino acids. Germline V gives CDR1 SNHLY, CDR2 FYNNEI.

The chain uses TRBV2 and TRBJ2-1, with TRBD2 matching over 9 bases. The sequences come from PBMCs, collected at surgery. This sequence was found in a male donor with early-stage non-small cell lung cancer. CDR3 nucleotides: TGTGCCAGCAAAAGTGGTAGCGGGAGTTGGGAGCAGTTCTTC. Protein sequence: CASKSGSGSWEQFF.